One sample yielded the 10 T cell receptor beta chains listed below, sequenced in a study of cytomegalovirus exposure and HLA in healthy donors. PCR employed 60 Vbeta and 13 Jbeta primers. Produced via immunoSEQ multiplex PCR; TCRdb's table is partial and in-frame only. The repertoire holds over 75,000 clones, with over 75% as singletons. The sample taken for sequencing was PBMCs. The origin of the receptors is a man aged 50 to 59 in good health and CMV-seropositive.

This chain joins TRBV2 and TRBJ1-3, with TRBD1 matching 11 bases. The CDR3 totals 15 residues. With V trimmed by 4 bases and J by 4 bases, 3 bases remained unmatched. Per the germline V gene, CDR1 is SNHLY and CDR2 is FYNNEI. CDR3 sequence (DNA): TGTGCCAGCAGTGGGGACAGGGGGACCGGAAACACCATATATTTT. It codes for CASSGDRGTGNTIYF.

This chain connects TRBV18 to TRBJ2-1; the D is unclear. V was pared by 3 bases and J by 8 bases, with 8 bases between. Germline V gene sequence: CDR1 KGHSH, CDR2 LQKENI. CDR3 length: 12 amino acids. CDR3 in amino acids: CASSPTSDEQFF. CDR3 in DNA: TGTGCCAGCTCACCCACGAGCGATGAGCAGTTCTTC. Filled out from reference TRBV18 and TRBJ2-1, the complete variable domain reads NAGVMQNPRHLVRRRGQEARLRCSPMKGHSHVYWYRQLPEEGLKFMVYLQKENIIDESGMPKERFSAEFPKEGPSILRIQQVVRGDSAAYFCASSPTSDEQFFGPGTRLTVL.

V gene TRBV19 combines with J gene TRBJ1-1, with a possible D match to TRBD1 (6 bases). V gave up 5 bases and J gave up 0 bases, with 13 bases separating them. Per the germline V gene, CDR1 is LNHDA and CDR2 is SQIVND (reference sequence). This CDR3 has 15 amino acids. The chain's CDR3 is CASSLGGDMNTEAFF. In DNA, the CDR3 is TGTGCCAGTAGTTTAGGAGGGGACATGAACACTGAAGCTTTCTTT.

The V call is TRBV7-7, the J call TRBJ1-4, with 7 bases lining up with TRBD1. Per the germline V gene, CDR1 is SSHAT and CDR2 is FNYEAQ (reference sequence). The CDR3 length is 14 residues. V was pared by 5 bases and J by 4 bases, with 4 bases of the junction left unmatched. The CDR3 loop is CASSPGQYNEKLFF. The DNA for the CDR3 is TGTGCCAGCAGCCCGGGACAGTATAATGAAAAACTGTTTTTT.

This chain uses TRBV12-5 with TRBJ1-6; D ambiguous. With 6 bases removed from V and 8 bases from J, the gap between germline ends came to 11 bases. The CDR3 consists of 13 residues. Germline CDR1 and CDR2: LGHNT and FRNRAP. The CDR3 loop is CASGRGRDSPLHF. The CDR3 region has the DNA TGTGCTAGTGGCCGAGGCCGTGATTCACCCCTCCACTTT.

The chain joins TRBV7-3 to TRBJ2-2; 7 nucleotides align to TRBD2. The V and J ends lost 4 bases and 0 bases, in that order; junction bases with no gene match: 2. The CDR3 runs 15 residues. CDR1 and CDR2 (germline): SGHTA, FQGTGA. The CDR3 is CASSSGGTNTGELFF. As DNA, the CDR3 is TGTGCCAGCAGCTCCGGGGGGACGAACACCGGGGAGCTGTTTTTT.

This clone was counted between two and nine times. The V and J genes are TRBV30 and TRBJ1-2; tentatively, D is TRBD1 (5 bases). Germline values: CDR1 GTSNPN, CDR2 SVGIG (reference sequence). Trimming stripped 5 bases from V and 4 bases from J, with 11 bases between. The CDR3 loop spans 12 amino acids. In nucleotides, the CDR3 is TGTGCCTGGTCCACAGGTAGCTATGGCTACACCTTC. It specifies CAWSTGSYGYTF.

This rearrangement joins TRBV10-3 to TRBJ2-5; weak D call: TRBD1 (6 bases). The germline V and J ends were trimmed by 8 bases and 5 bases, with 15 bases remaining between them. Germline V CDR1 and CDR2: ENHRY, SYGVKD. The CDR3 is made up of 13 amino acids. The DNA of the CDR3 is TGTGCCATCGGCCGGCAGGGGTCCGAGACCCAGTACTTC. Translation: CAIGRQGSETQYF.

V gene TRBV5-1 combines with J gene TRBJ2-3, with 7 bases aligning to TRBD1. Germline V gene sequence: CDR1 SGHRS, CDR2 YFSETQ. V lost 2 bases to trimming and J lost 4 bases; unmatched junction nucleotides: 10. The CDR3 consists of 16 residues. The CDR3 is CASSLQARGGPDTQYF. In DNA, the CDR3 is TGCGCCAGCAGCTTACAAGCACGAGGGGGCCCAGATACGCAGTATTTT.

This chain connects TRBV5-1 to TRBJ1-1, with 8 bases that match TRBD1. Germline CDR1 is SGHRS and CDR2 is YFSETQ. CDR3 size: 16 residues. Trimming at V came to 0 bases and at J to 2 bases, leaving 6 bases not matched to a gene. CDR3: CASSLAYGQGNTEAFF. CDR3 DNA sequence: TGCGCCAGCAGCTTGGCCTACGGACAGGGAAACACTGAAGCTTTCTTT.